This T cell receptor beta chain was recorded in a study of OX40 agonist ivuxolimab in advanced cancers. Study-level findings and limits: There were also nonresponders showing low normalized T-cell clonal expansion.

Produced via immunoSEQ multiplex PCR; TCRdb's table is partial and in-frame only. The profile shows roughly 56,000 clones, roughly 82% of them singletons. A note on this clone: Its target is unknown.

Unmatched junction bases numbered 4, after V lost 7 bases and J lost 4 bases. This CDR3 is built from 13 residues. Per germline, CDR1 LNHDA and CDR2 SQIVND (reference sequence). This sequence joins TRBV19 and TRBJ2-7, with 10 nucleotides matching TRBD2. The sequence was collected from an adult with an advanced solid tumor such as melanoma, head and neck, liver or kidney cancer. Source: CD4+ or CD8+ T cells sorted from blood, taken in a trial of the OX40 agonist ivuxolimab. CDR3 residues: CASKRTSGYEQYF. The CDR3 DNA reads TGTGCCAGTAAAAGGACTAGCGGTTACGAGCAGTACTTC.